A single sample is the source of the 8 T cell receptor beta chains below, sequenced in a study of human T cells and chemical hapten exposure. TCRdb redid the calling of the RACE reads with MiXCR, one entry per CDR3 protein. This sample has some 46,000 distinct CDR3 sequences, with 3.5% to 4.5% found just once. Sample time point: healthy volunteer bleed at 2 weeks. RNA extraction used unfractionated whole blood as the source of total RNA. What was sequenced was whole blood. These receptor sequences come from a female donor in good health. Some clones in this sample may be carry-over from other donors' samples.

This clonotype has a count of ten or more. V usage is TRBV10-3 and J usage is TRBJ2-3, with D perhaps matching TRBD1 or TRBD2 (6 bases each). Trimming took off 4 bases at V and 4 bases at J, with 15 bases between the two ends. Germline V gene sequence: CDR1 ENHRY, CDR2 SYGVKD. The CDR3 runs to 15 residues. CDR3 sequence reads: CAISGGAGLSDTQYF. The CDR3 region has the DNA TGTGCCATCAGTGGGGGGGCGGGCCTTTCAGATACGCAGTATTTT.

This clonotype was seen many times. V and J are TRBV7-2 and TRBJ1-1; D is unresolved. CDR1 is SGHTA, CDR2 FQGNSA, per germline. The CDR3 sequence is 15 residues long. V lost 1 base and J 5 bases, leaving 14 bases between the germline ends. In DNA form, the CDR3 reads TGTGCCAGCAGCTTAGTCACGGGTTTGGCGACTGAAGCTTTCTTT. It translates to CASSLVTGLATEAFF.

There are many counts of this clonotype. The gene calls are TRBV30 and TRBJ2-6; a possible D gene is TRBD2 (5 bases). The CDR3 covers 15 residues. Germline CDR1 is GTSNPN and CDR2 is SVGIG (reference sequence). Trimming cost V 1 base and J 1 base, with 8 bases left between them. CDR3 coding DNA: TGTGCCTGGAGTGGTTGGGAGTCTGGGGCCAACGTCCTGACTTTC. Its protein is CAWSGWESGANVLTF.

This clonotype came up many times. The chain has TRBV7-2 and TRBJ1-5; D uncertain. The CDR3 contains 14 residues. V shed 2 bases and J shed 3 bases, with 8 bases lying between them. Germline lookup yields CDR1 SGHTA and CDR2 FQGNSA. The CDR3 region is CASSLLSTNQPQHF. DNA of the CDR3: TGTGCCAGCAGCTTATTGAGTACCAATCAGCCCCAGCATTTT.

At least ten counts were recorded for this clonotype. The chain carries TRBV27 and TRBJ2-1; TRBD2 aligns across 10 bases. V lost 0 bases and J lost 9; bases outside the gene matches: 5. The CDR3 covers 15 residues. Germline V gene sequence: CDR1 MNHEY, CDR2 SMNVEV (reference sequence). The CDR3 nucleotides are TGTGCCAGCAGTTTATCCAGCGGGGGGGATATTGAGCAGTTCTTC. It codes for CASSLSSGGDIEQFF.

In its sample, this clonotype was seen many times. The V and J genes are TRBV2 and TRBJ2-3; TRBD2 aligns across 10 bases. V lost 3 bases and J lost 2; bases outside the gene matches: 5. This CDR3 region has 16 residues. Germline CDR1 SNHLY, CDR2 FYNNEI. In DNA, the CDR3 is TGTGCCAGCAGTGAGACTAGCGGGCCGGACACAGATACGCAGTATTTT. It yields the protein CASSETSGPDTDTQYF.

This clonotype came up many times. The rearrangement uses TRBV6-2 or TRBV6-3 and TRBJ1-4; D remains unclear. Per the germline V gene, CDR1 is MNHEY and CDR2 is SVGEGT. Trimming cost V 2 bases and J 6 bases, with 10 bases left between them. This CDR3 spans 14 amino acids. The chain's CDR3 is CASSYRSSDEKLFF. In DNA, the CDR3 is TGTGCCAGCAGTTACCGTTCATCGGATGAAAAACTGTTTTTT.

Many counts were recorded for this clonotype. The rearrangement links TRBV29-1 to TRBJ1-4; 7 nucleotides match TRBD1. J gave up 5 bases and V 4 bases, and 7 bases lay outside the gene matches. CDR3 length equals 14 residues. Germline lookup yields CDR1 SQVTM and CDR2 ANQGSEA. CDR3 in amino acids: CSVASRGGNEKLFF. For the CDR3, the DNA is TGCAGCGTTGCTTCCCGAGGGGGCAATGAAAAACTGTTTTTT.